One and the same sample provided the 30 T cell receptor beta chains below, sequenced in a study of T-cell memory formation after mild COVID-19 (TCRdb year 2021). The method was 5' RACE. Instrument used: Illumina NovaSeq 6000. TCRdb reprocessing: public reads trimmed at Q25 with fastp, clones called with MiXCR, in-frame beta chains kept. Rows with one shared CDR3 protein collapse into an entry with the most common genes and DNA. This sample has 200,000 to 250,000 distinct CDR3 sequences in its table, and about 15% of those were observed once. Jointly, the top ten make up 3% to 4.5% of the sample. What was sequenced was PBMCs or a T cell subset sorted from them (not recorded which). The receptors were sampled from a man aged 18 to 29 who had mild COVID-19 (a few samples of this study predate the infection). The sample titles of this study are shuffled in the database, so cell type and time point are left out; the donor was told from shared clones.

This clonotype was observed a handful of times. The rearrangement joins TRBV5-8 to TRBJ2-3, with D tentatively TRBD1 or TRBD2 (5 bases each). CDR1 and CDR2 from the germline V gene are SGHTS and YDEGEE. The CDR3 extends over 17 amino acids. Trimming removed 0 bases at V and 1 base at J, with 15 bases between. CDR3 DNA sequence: TGTGCCAGCAGCTTGGGGATGACAGCGGCCGGCACAGATACGCAGTATTTT. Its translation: CASSLGMTAAGTDTQYF.

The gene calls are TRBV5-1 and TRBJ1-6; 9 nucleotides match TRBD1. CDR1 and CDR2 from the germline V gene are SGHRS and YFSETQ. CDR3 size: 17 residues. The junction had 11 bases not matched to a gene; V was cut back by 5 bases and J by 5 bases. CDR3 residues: CASRPSGQGVDNSPLHF. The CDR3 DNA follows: TGCGCCAGCAGGCCGTCGGGACAGGGTGTAGATAATTCACCCCTCCACTTT.

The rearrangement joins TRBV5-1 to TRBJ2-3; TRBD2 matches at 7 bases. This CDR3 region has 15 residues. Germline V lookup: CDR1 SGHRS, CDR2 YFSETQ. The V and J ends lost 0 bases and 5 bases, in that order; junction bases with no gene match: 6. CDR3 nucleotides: TGCGCCAGCAGCTTGGCCGCGCTAGCGGTAGATACGCAGTATTTT. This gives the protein CASSLAALAVDTQYF.

The CDR3 region is CSVAHRDRDQPQHF. CDR3 nucleotide sequence: TGCAGCGTCGCGCACCGGGACAGGGATCAGCCCCAGCATTTT. This chain joins TRBV29-1 and TRBJ1-5, with 9 bases matching TRBD1. The CDR3 loop spans 14 amino acids. After removal of 6 bases from V and 5 bases from J, the junction contained 8 bases not matched to a gene. The V gene's germline CDR1 is SQVTM and CDR2 ANQGSEA.

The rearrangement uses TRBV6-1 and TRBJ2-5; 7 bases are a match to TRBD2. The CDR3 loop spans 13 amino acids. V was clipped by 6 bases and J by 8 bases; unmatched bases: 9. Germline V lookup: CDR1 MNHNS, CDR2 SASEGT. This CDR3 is CASSGGQRGTQYF. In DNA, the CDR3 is TGTGCCAGCAGCGGCGGTCAGCGGGGAACCCAGTACTTC.

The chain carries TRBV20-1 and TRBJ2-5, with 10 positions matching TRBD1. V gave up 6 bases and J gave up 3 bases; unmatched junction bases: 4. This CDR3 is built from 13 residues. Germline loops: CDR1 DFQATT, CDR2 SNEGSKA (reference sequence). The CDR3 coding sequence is TGCAGTGCAGCCGGGACAGGGGAAGAGACCCAGTACTTC. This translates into CSAAGTGEETQYF.

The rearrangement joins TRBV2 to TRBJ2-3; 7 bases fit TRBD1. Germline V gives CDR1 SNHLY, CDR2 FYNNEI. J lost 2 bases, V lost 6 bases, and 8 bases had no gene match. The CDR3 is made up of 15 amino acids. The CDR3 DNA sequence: TGTGCCAGCAGGCAACAGGGGCCTAACACAGATACGCAGTATTTT. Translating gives CASRQQGPNTDTQYF.

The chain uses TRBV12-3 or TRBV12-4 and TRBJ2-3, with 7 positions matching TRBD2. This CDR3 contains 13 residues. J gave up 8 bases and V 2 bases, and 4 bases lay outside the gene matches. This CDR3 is CASSLIGGGTQYF. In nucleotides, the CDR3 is TGTGCCAGCAGTTTAATTGGGGGGGGTACGCAGTATTTT.

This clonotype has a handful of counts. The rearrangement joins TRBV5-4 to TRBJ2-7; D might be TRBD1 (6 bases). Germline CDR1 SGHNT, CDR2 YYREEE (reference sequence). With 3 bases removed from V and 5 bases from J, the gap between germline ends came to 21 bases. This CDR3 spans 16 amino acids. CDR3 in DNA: TGTGCCAGCAGCTCGCCTAATTACAGGGAATTGAACGAGCAGTACTTC. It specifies CASSSPNYRELNEQYF.

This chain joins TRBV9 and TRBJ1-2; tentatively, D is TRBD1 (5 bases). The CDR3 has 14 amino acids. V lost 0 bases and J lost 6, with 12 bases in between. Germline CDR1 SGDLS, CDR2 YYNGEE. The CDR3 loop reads CASSVVDSLDGYTF. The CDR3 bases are TGTGCCAGCAGCGTAGTCGACAGCCTTGATGGCTACACCTTC.

CDR3 in DNA: TGTGCCATCAGTCCGACAGGGATGGATGGCTACACCTTC. It is translated as CAISPTGMDGYTF. V is TRBV10-3 and J is TRBJ1-2, with 7 bases identical to TRBD1. The CDR3 is 13 amino acids. Losses at the gene ends were 5 bases for V and 6 bases for J; bases not matched to a gene: 6. Germline values: CDR1 ENHRY, CDR2 SYGVKD.

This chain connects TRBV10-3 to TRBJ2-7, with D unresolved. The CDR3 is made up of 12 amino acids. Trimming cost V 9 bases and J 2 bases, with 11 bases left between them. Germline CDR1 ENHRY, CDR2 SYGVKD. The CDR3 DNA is TGTGCCATTGGACGGTATCCCTACGAGCAGTACGTC. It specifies CAIGRYPYEQYV.

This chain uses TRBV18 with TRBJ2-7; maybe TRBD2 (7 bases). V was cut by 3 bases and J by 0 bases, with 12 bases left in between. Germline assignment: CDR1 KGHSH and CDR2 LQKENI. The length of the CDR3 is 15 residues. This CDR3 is CASSPGGGVSYEQYF. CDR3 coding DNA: TGTGCCAGCTCACCGGGCGGGGGCGTCTCCTACGAGCAGTACTTC. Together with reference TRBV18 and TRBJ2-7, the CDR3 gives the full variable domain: NAGVMQNPRHLVRRRGQEARLRCSPMKGHSHVYWYRQLPEEGLKFMVYLQKENIIDESGMPKERFSAEFPKEGPSILRIQQVVRGDSAAYFCASSPGGGVSYEQYFGPGTRLTVT.

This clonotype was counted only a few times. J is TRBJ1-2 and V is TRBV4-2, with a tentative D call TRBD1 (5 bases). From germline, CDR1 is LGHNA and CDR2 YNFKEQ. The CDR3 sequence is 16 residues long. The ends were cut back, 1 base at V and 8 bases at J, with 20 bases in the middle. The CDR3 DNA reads TGTGCCAGCAGCCAAGTGGGGGAGGGATCAGGCGAAGGCTACACCTTC. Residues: CASSQVGEGSGEGYTF.

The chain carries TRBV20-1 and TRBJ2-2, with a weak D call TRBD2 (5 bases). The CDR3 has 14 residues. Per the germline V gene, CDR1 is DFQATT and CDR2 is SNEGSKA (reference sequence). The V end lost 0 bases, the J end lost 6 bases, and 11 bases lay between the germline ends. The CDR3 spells CSARDAEGAGELFF. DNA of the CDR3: TGCAGTGCTAGAGATGCCGAGGGAGCCGGGGAGCTGTTTTTT.

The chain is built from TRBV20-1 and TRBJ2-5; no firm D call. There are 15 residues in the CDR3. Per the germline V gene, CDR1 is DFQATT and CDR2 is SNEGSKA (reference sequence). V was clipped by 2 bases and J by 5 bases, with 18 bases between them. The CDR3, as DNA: TGCAGTGCTAGACAGCCAAATATGGTAGGGGAGACCCAGTACTTC. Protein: CSARQPNMVGETQYF.

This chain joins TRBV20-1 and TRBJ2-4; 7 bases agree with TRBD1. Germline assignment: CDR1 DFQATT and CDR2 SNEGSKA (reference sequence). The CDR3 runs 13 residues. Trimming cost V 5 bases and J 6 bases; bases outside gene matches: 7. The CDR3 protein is CSADTGAGNIQYF. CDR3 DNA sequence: TGCAGTGCTGATACAGGGGCGGGAAACATTCAGTACTTC.

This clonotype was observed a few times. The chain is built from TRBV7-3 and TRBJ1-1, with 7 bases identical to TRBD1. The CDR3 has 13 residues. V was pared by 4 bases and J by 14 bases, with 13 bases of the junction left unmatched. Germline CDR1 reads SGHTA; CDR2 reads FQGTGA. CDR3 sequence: CASSSSRSGTVFF. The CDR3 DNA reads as TGTGCCAGCAGCTCCTCCAGGTCCGGGACAGTATTCTTT.

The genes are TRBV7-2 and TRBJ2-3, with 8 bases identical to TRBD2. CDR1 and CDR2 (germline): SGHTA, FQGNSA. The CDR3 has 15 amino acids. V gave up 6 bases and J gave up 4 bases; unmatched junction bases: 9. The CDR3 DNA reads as TGTGCCAGCAGGAAGCGGGGGAACGGGGCAGATACGCAGTATTTT. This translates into CASRKRGNGADTQYF.

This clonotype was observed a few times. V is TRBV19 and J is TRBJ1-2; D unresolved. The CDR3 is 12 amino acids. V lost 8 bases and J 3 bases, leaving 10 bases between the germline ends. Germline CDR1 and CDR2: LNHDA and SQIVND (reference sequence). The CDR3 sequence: CASASSYYGYTF. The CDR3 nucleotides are TGTGCCAGTGCGTCCAGCTACTATGGCTACACCTTC.

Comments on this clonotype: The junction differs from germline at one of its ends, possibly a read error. CDR3 coding DNA: TGTGCCAGCAGTCCCCGTGGCGGCCCCGGCACAGATCCGCAGTATTTT. Translated, it gives CASSPRGGPGTDPQYF. J is TRBJ2-3 and V is TRBV7-9; D is uncertain. The CDR3 runs to 16 residues. CDR1 and CDR2 (germline): SEHNR, FQNEAQ (reference sequence).

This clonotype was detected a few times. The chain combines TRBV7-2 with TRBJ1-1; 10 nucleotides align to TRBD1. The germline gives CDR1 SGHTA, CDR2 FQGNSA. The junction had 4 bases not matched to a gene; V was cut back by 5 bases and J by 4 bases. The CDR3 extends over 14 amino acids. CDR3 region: CASSPWDRGTEAFF. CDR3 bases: TGTGCCAGCAGCCCCTGGGACAGGGGCACTGAAGCTTTCTTT. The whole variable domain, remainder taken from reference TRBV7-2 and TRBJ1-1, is GAGVSQSPSNKVTEKGKDVELRCDPISGHTALYWYRQSLGQGLEFLIYFQGNSAPDKSGLPSDRFSAERTGGSVSTLTIQRTQQEDSAVYLCASSPWDRGTEAFFGQGTRLTVV.

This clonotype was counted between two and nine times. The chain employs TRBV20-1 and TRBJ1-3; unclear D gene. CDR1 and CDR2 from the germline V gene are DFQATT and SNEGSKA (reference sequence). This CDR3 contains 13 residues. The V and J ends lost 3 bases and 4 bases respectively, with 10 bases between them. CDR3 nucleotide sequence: TGCAGTGCTAGTCGCTCCGGAGGAAACACCATATATTTT. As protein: CSASRSGGNTIYF.

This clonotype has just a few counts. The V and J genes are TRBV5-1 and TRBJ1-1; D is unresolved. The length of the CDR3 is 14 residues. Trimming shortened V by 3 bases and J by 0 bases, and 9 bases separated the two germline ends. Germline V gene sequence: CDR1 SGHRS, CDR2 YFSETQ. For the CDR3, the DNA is TGCGCCAGCAGCTCGGAGTCCTTGAACACTGAAGCTTTCTTT. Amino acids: CASSSESLNTEAFF. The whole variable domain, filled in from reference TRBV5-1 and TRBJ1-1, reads KAGVTQTPRYLIKTRGQQVTLSCSPISGHRSVSWYQQTPGQGLQFLFEYFSETQRNKGNFPGRFSGRQFSNSRSEMNVSTLELGDSALYLCASSSESLNTEAFFGQGTRLTVV.

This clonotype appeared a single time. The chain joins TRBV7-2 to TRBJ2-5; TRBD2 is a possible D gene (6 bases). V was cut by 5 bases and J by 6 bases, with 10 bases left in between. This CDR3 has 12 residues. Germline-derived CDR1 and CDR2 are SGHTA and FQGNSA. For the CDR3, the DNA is TGTGCCAGCAGCACCGGGACTCAGACCCAGTACTTC. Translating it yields CASSTGTQTQYF. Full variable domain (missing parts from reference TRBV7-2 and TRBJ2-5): GAGVSQSPSNKVTEKGKDVELRCDPISGHTALYWYRQSLGQGLEFLIYFQGNSAPDKSGLPSDRFSAERTGGSVSTLTIQRTQQEDSAVYLCASSTGTQTQYFGPGTRLLVL.

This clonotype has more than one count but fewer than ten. The CDR3: CASSRQGAYEQYV. The CDR3 DNA sequence: TGTGCCAGCAGCCGACAAGGGGCCTACGAGCAGTACGTC. V and J are TRBV5-6 and TRBJ2-7; D may be TRBD1 (5 bases). Trimming stripped 4 bases from V and 2 bases from J, with 10 bases between. There are 13 residues in the CDR3. Germline V gene sequence: CDR1 SGHDT, CDR2 YYEEEE.

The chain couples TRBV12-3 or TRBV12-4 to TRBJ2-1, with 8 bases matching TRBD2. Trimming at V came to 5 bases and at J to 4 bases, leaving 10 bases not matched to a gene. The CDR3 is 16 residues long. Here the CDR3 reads CASSTRRLARYNEQFF. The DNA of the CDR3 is TGTGCCAGCAGTACGCGTAGACTAGCGCGATACAATGAGCAGTTCTTC.

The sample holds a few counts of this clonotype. The DNA for the CDR3 is TGTGCCAGCAGTTCAGCTGACATCTATGGTTTCTACACCTTC. Amino acid sequence: CASSSADIYGFYTF. J is TRBJ1-2 and V is TRBV27; D not certain. Germline assignment: CDR1 MNHEY and CDR2 SMNVEV (reference sequence). The V and J ends lost 4 bases and 10 bases respectively, with 19 bases between them. CDR3 length equals 14 residues.

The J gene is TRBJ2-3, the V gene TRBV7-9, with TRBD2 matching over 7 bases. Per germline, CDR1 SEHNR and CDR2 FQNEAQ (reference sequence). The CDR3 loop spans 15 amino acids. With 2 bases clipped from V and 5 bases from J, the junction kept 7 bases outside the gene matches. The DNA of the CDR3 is TGTGCCAGCAGCTTACGGCTAGCGGTGAGAGATACGCAGTATTTT. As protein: CASSLRLAVRDTQYF.

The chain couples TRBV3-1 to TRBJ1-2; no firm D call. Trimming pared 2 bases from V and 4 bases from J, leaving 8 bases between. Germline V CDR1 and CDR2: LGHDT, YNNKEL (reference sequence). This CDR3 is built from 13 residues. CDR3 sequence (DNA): TGTGCCAGCAGCCAACAACTCCGCTATGGCTACACCTTC. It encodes CASSQQLRYGYTF.